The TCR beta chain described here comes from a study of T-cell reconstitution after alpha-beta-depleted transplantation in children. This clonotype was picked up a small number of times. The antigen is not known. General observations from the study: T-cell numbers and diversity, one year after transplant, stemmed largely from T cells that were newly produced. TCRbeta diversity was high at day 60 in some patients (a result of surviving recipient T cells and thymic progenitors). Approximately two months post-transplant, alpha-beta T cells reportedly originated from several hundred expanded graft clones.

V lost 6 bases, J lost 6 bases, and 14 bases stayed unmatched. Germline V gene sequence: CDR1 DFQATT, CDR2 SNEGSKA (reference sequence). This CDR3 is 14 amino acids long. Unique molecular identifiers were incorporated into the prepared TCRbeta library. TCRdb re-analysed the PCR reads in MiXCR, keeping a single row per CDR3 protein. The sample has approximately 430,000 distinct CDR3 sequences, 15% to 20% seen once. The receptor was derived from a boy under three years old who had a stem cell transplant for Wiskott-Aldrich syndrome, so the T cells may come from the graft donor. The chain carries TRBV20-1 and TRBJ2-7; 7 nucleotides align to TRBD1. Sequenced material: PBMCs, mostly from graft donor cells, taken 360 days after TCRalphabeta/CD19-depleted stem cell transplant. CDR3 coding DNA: TGCAGTGCAAACCGACAGGGTTACGGATTCGAGCAGTACTTC. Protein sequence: CSANRQGYGFEQYF.